This TCR beta chain was recorded in a study of CD8 T cells in Susac syndrome. Trimming removed 5 bases from V and 0 bases from J; junction bases left unmatched: 5. Germline V gene lookup returns CDR1 DFQATT and CDR2 SNEGSKA (reference sequence). This CDR3 contains 16 residues. This clonotype was recorded once. The authors reverse transcribed 0.5 to 1 ug RNA with random hexamers. Via MiXCR, TCRdb re-called the immunoSEQ multiplex PCR reads, giving one row per CDR3 protein. Here the sample spans approximately 140,000 distinct CDR3 sequences, 94% being singletons. Sequences were obtained from CD8+ T cells from PBMCs. The TCR originated in a human donor in good health. This chain links TRBV20-1 with TRBJ2-6, with 9 bases identical to TRBD1. CDR3 DNA: TGCAGTGCTCCGGGACAGGGAATCTCTGGGGCCAACGTCCTGACTTTC. Translating it yields CSAPGQGISGANVLTF.